The next 22 T cell receptor beta chains were all read from a single sample in a study of cytomegalovirus exposure and HLA in healthy donors. This PCR relied on a set of 60 Vbeta primers and 13 Jbeta primers. Clones were sequenced by immunoSEQ multiplex PCR, and TCRdb holds only the in-frame ones, with some missing. The sample records 160,000 or so clones, around 83% being singletons. The sample comprised PBMCs. All receptors derive from a man aged 45-60 years in good health and CMV-seropositive.

The genes are TRBV30 and TRBJ2-5, with D perhaps TRBD1 (6 bases). Trimming removed 3 bases at V and 5 bases at J, with 13 bases between. This CDR3 spans 13 amino acids. Germline CDR1 and CDR2: GTSNPN and SVGIG (reference sequence). The CDR3 loop is CAWSPRGGETQYF. The CDR3 DNA follows: TGTGCCTGGAGCCCCAGGGGCGGGGAGACCCAGTACTTC.

The chain has TRBV29-1 and TRBJ1-2; TRBD1 matches 7 bases. This CDR3 spans 13 amino acids. V shed 6 bases and J 6 bases; nucleotides not matched to a gene: 10. Germline-derived CDR1 and CDR2 are SQVTM and ANQGSEA. The CDR3 bases are TGCAGCGTCGGTTCAGACAGGGCGGATGGCTACACCTTC. Protein product: CSVGSDRADGYTF.

The chain couples TRBV9 to TRBJ1-1; 9 bases fit TRBD1. Germline loops: CDR1 SGDLS, CDR2 YYNGEE. This CDR3 comprises 15 residues. V gave up 0 bases and J gave up 1 base; unmatched junction bases: 1. CDR3: CASSVGGQGNTEAFF. The CDR3 region has the DNA TGTGCCAGCAGCGTAGGGGGACAGGGGAACACTGAAGCTTTCTTT.

The chain joins TRBV29-1 to TRBJ1-5, with 7 nucleotides matching TRBD1. The junction had 9 bases not matched to a gene; V was cut back by 4 bases and J by 6 bases. This CDR3 spans 14 amino acids. The germline V gene has CDR1 SQVTM and CDR2 ANQGSEA. The chain's CDR3 is CSVGSTGPGQPQHF. CDR3 nucleotides: TGCAGCGTTGGATCGACAGGGCCAGGTCAGCCCCAGCATTTT.

V and J are TRBV7-2 and TRBJ2-4; TRBD2 aligns across 9 bases. CDR1 SGHTA and CDR2 FQGNSA come from the germline V gene. The J segment lost 0 bases and the V segment lost 2 bases, leaving 2 bases of the junction unmatched. This CDR3 region has 16 residues. In DNA, the CDR3 is TGTGCCAGCAGCTTAATTAGCGGGGGAGCCAAAAACATTCAGTACTTC. Amino acids: CASSLISGGAKNIQYF.

The rearrangement joins TRBV6-6 to TRBJ2-2; perhaps TRBD2 as D (5 bases). CDR3 size: 13 residues. The germline gives CDR1 MNHNY, CDR2 SVGAGI (reference sequence). V dropped 10 bases and J dropped 4 bases, with 13 bases sitting between them. CDR3 nucleotide sequence: TGTGCCACCACCGGGGAGCGCACCGGGGAGCTGTTTTTT. Its translation is CATTGERTGELFF.

This chain links TRBV6-5 with TRBJ1-1; the D is unclear. Trimming removed 8 bases at V and 1 base at J, with 11 bases between. This CDR3 spans 13 amino acids. Germline values: CDR1 MNHEY, CDR2 SVGAGI. The CDR3: CASVRRGNTEAFF. The CDR3 nucleotides read TGTGCCAGCGTCCGGAGAGGGAACACTGAAGCTTTCTTT.

This clone turned up a few times. This chain connects TRBV2 to TRBJ1-6, with D uncertain. V was trimmed by 1 base and J by 6 bases, leaving 10 bases between them. Germline V gene sequence: CDR1 SNHLY, CDR2 FYNNEI. The CDR3 extends over 15 amino acids. The CDR3 spells CASSEEQMINSPLHF. The CDR3 bases are TGTGCCAGCAGTGAAGAACAGATGATTAATTCACCCCTCCACTTT.

V and J are TRBV7-9 and TRBJ2-3, with 7 bases identical to TRBD2. Unmatched junction bases numbered 3, after V lost 8 bases and J lost 1 base. The germline gives CDR1 SEHNR, CDR2 FQNEAQ (reference sequence). The CDR3 runs 13 residues. DNA for the CDR3: TGTGCCAGCGGGGGGGGTGGCACAGATACGCAGTATTTT. As protein: CASGGGGTDTQYF. The variable domain in full, with the rest retrieved from reference TRBV7-9 and TRBJ2-3, is DTGVSQNPRHKITKRGQNVTFRCDPISEHNRLYWYRQTLGQGPEFLTYFQNEAQLEKSRLLSDRFSAERPKGSFSTLEIQRTEQGDSAMYLCASGGGGTDTQYFGPGTRLTVL.

This clone was found once. The CDR3 here is CASSLAPPQGNEQFF. For the CDR3, the DNA is TGTGCCAGCAGCTTGGCCCCCCCTCAGGGCAATGAGCAGTTCTTC. The genes are TRBV7-9 and TRBJ2-1; D is perhaps TRBD1 (5 bases). Germline loops: CDR1 SEHNR, CDR2 FQNEAQ (reference sequence). This CDR3 region has 15 residues. Trimming left V 3 bases short and J 6 bases short, with 15 bases between. The full variable domain, with the rest looked up from reference TRBV7-9 and TRBJ2-1, is DTGVSQNPRHKITKRGQNVTFRCDPISEHNRLYWYRQTLGQGPEFLTYFQNEAQLEKSRLLSDRFSAERPKGSFSTLEIQRTEQGDSAMYLCASSLAPPQGNEQFFGPGTRLTVL.

This clone was observed once. V is TRBV2 and J is TRBJ2-5; perhaps TRBD2 as D (5 bases). Germline V gene sequence: CDR1 SNHLY, CDR2 FYNNEI. The CDR3 sequence is 13 residues long. Between the trimmed V and J ends, which lost 5 bases and 5 bases, there was a span of 12 bases. CDR3 loop: CASSTTSWETQYF. The CDR3 DNA is TGTGCCAGCAGTACCACTAGTTGGGAGACCCAGTACTTC.

The chain links TRBV18 to TRBJ2-5; 9 bases fit TRBD1. V lost 3 bases to trimming and J lost 1 base; unmatched junction nucleotides: 0. The CDR3 totals 14 residues. Germline V gene data show CDR1 as KGHSH and CDR2 as LQKENI. The CDR3 sequence: CASSPGQGQETQYF. The CDR3 region has the DNA TGTGCCAGCTCACCGGGACAGGGCCAAGAGACCCAGTACTTC.

The chain has TRBV15 and TRBJ2-5; no clear D gene. Germline CDR1 reads LNHNV; CDR2 reads YYDKDF (reference sequence). The CDR3 sequence is 14 residues long. Trimming took 5 bases from V and 4 from J, leaving 14 bases between them. The CDR3: CATSPRSPGETQYF. The CDR3 bases are TGTGCCACCAGCCCCCGCAGCCCGGGAGAGACCCAGTACTTC.

V usage is TRBV27 and J usage is TRBJ2-1; 14 bases are a match to TRBD2. This CDR3 region has 15 residues. Per germline, CDR1 MNHEY and CDR2 SMNVEV (reference sequence). J was trimmed by 3 bases and V by 5 bases; bases with no gene match: 0. CDR3 in DNA: TGTGCCAGCAGTGGACTAGCGGGAGGCTACAATGAGCAGTTCTTC. Translated, it gives CASSGLAGGYNEQFF.

The CDR3 is CASSFGLAGNQYF. DNA for the CDR3: TGTGCCAGCAGTTTTGGACTAGCGGGAAACCAGTACTTC. The V call is TRBV6-5, the J call TRBJ2-5, with 12 bases aligning to TRBD2. Per the germline V gene, CDR1 is MNHEY and CDR2 is SVGAGI. V shed 4 bases, J shed 10 bases, and the junction held 4 bases outside the gene matches. The CDR3 is 13 residues long.

About this clone itself: Other DNA sequences in the sample encode the same CDR3. The CDR3 coding sequence is TGCGCCAGCAGCTTGGGGACAGGGGGAAATTCACCCCTCCACTTT. It is translated as CASSLGTGGNSPLHF. This chain joins TRBV5-1 and TRBJ1-6; 10 bases agree with TRBD1. From germline, CDR1 is SGHRS and CDR2 YFSETQ. V lost 0 bases and J lost 7; bases outside the gene matches: 1. This CDR3 is 15 amino acids long.

This clone was observed once. This chain connects TRBV11-3 to TRBJ2-2; D call uncertain. The length of the CDR3 is 14 residues. Germline loops: CDR1 SGHNT, CDR2 YENEEA. Trimming left V 4 bases short and J 2 bases short, with 8 bases between. In nucleotides, the CDR3 is TGTGCCAGCAGCTCCGCCCTAAACACCGGGGAGCTGTTTTTT. The encoded protein is CASSSALNTGELFF.

The chain joins TRBV5-4 to TRBJ1-2; D gene uncertain. Per germline, CDR1 SGHNT and CDR2 YYREEE (reference sequence). V lost 0 bases to trimming and J lost 8 bases, with 8 bases between them. This CDR3 comprises 12 residues. The CDR3 sequence: CASSLDFIGYTF. CDR3 bases: TGTGCCAGCAGCTTGGATTTTATAGGCTACACCTTC.

This chain connects TRBV12-5 to TRBJ2-5; TRBD1 aligns across 8 bases. The CDR3 is 14 residues long. Germline CDR1 is LGHNT and CDR2 is FRNRAP. Trimming at V came to 5 bases and at J to 5 bases, leaving 7 bases not matched to a gene. CDR3 residues: CASGGQGNRETQYF. As DNA, the CDR3 is TGTGCTAGTGGTGGACAGGGTAATAGGGAGACCCAGTACTTC.

This chain uses TRBV7-3 with TRBJ2-1; possibly TRBD1 for D (6 bases). Trimming shortened V by 2 bases and J by 9 bases, and 8 bases separated the two germline ends. The CDR3 is 12 amino acids. In germline, CDR1 is SGHTA, CDR2 FQGTGA. The CDR3 sequence is CASSLGQSEQFF. For the CDR3, the DNA is TGTGCCAGCAGCTTAGGACAGTCTGAGCAGTTCTTC.

This clone was counted a few times. This rearrangement joins TRBV27 to TRBJ1-5; D is unclear. V was trimmed by 2 bases and J by 3 bases, leaving 8 bases between them. Germline V gene sequence: CDR1 MNHEY, CDR2 SMNVEV (reference sequence). The CDR3 runs 14 residues. In DNA, the CDR3 is TGTGCCAGCAGTTTAGCGGTGACCAATCAGCCCCAGCATTTT. Translation gives CASSLAVTNQPQHF.

This clone was detected once. This chain links TRBV4-1 with TRBJ1-1; D is unresolved. Trimming stripped 4 bases from V and 0 bases from J, with 9 bases between. The CDR3 has 14 residues. Germline CDR1 and CDR2: MGHRA and YSYEKL. CDR3 protein: CASSLDSLNTEAFF. The DNA for the CDR3 is TGCGCCAGCAGCCTGGACTCCCTGAACACTGAAGCTTTCTTT.